These 19 T cell receptor beta chains came from one sample sequenced in a study of immune heterogeneity within non-small cell lung tumors. Per sample, roughly 570 ng of bulk tumor genomic DNA was the template used. Several biopsies per primary tumor, spaced far apart, were taken during surgery. Curative operations were performed on patients who had untreated, newly diagnosed non-small cell lung cancer. Multiplex PCR amplified TCR beta CDR3 with 32 V and 13 J primers. TCRdb recomputed calls from the multiplex PCR reads with MiXCR, one row per CDR3 protein. The sample lists 21,000 or so distinct CDR3 sequences, around 30% seen once, with 4.4% in the top ten. Source material: lung tumor tissue. These receptors were collected from a man in his forties with non-small cell lung cancer.

This clonotype came up a few times. V gene TRBV7-6 combines with J gene TRBJ2-5, with TRBD1 matching 12 bases. Germline trimming cut 4 bases from V and 5 bases from J; bases unmatched to any gene: 11. The germline V gene encodes CDR1 SGHVS and CDR2 FNYEAQ. The CDR3 contains 17 residues. CDR3 bases: TGTGCCAGCAGCTCAGGTTTCGGGACAGGGGGCAAGGAGACCCAGTACTTC. This encodes CASSSGFGTGGKETQYF.

The rearrangement uses TRBV3-1 and TRBJ1-1; possible D gene TRBD1, 5 bases. The V gene lost 3 bases and the J gene lost 7 bases, with 12 bases spanning the gap. The CDR3 has 13 residues. From germline, CDR1 is LGHDT and CDR2 YNNKEL (reference sequence). The DNA for the CDR3 is TGTGCCAGCAGCCACCTGGACACTGATGAAGCTTTCTTT. This translates into CASSHLDTDEAFF.

This clonotype was seen a handful of times. The gene calls are TRBV6-1 and TRBJ2-4, with 9 bases matching TRBD2. The CDR3 totals 18 residues. From germline, CDR1 is MNHNS and CDR2 SASEGT. The junction had 8 bases not matched to a gene; V was cut back by 2 bases and J by 0 bases. This CDR3 reads CASSERAGGALAKNIQYF. The CDR3 nucleotides are TGTGCCAGCAGTGAACGAGCGGGAGGTGCCTTAGCCAAAAACATTCAGTACTTC.

In its sample, this clonotype was seen many times. The chain has TRBV28 and TRBJ1-5; unclear D gene. Trimming took 2 bases from V and 3 from J, leaving 2 bases between them. CDR1 is MDHEN and CDR2 is SYDVKM in the germline V gene. The CDR3 is made up of 12 amino acids. CDR3 nucleotide sequence: TGTGCCAGCAGTTTACTCAATCAGCCCCAGCATTTT. This gives the protein CASSLLNQPQHF.

A word on this clonotype: A much larger clone is a single base away; this may be a read error. This chain links TRBV10-2 with TRBJ2-7; D possibly corresponds to TRBD1 (6 bases). Germline V CDR1 and CDR2: WSHSY, SAAADI. The CDR3 extends over 14 amino acids. CDR3 sequence reads: CASRQPRDISLLHF. The CDR3 bases are TGCGCCAGCCGACAACCCAGGGACATTTCCCTGTTACACTTC.

Only a few counts were recorded for this clonotype. The V and J genes are TRBV19 and TRBJ2-1; TRBD1 matches 7 bases. CDR1 and CDR2 from the germline V gene are LNHDA and SQIVND (reference sequence). The CDR3 has 14 amino acids. With 7 bases clipped from V and 3 bases from J, the junction kept 6 bases outside the gene matches. DNA for the CDR3: TGTGCCAGTATGACAGGGCCACTCTACAATGAGCAGTTCTTC. This gives the protein CASMTGPLYNEQFF. The full variable domain, its missing parts supplied by reference TRBV19 and TRBJ2-1, is DGGITQSPKYLFRKEGQNVTLSCEQNLNHDAMYWYRQDPGQGLRLIYYSQIVNDFQKGDIAEGYSVSREKKESFPLTVTSAQKNPTAFYLCASMTGPLYNEQFFGPGTRLTVL.

J is TRBJ2-1 and V is TRBV29-1; a weak D match, TRBD2 (5 bases). The germline V and J ends were trimmed by 3 bases and 6 bases, with 18 bases remaining between them. The CDR3 spans 15 residues. Germline CDR1 is SQVTM and CDR2 is ANQGSEA. The CDR3 nucleotides are TGCAGCGTTGACCCTACGTGCCTGGGGAGCAATGAGCAGTTCTTC. This codes for CSVDPTCLGSNEQFF.

About this clonotype: A much bigger clone sits one base away, suggesting this may be a read error. The V call is TRBV20-1, the J call TRBJ1-2, with D tentatively TRBD1 (5 bases). V lost 5 bases and J 5 bases, leaving 12 bases between the germline ends. The CDR3 is 12 amino acids. Germline loops: CDR1 DFQATT, CDR2 SNEGSKA (reference sequence). This chain's CDR3 is CSAPTGEYGYTF. DNA for the CDR3: TGCAGTGCTCCAACAGGAGAATATGGCTACACCTTC.

J is TRBJ2-1 and V is TRBV2, with D possibly being TRBD2 (6 bases). The V and J ends lost 6 bases and 1 base respectively, with 19 bases between them. The germline V gene encodes CDR1 SNHLY and CDR2 FYNNEI. The CDR3 extends over 17 amino acids. As DNA, the CDR3 is TGTGCCAGCAGCGACTTTTACGGGACTGCGTCCTACAATGAGCAGTTCTTC. This gives the protein CASSDFYGTASYNEQFF.

There are a few counts of this clonotype. The J gene is TRBJ2-4, the V gene TRBV7-9, with D uncertain. Germline assignment: CDR1 SEHNR and CDR2 FQNEAQ (reference sequence). Trimming took off 1 base at V and 1 base at J, with 11 bases between the two ends. This CDR3 comprises 16 residues. This CDR3 is CASSLGLRSAKNIQYF. In DNA form, the CDR3 reads TGTGCCAGCAGCTTAGGGCTCCGCTCTGCCAAAAACATTCAGTACTTC.

As for this clonotype: It may be a read error: a sequence one base away is much more abundant. The chain is built from TRBV5-1 and TRBJ2-1; D is uncertain. Trimming removed 4 bases from V and 0 bases from J, with 14 bases in between. Germline V gene lookup returns CDR1 SGHRS and CDR2 YFSETQ. The CDR3 length is 16 residues. The CDR3 sequence: CASSRTLVGSYNEQFF. CDR3 DNA sequence: TGCGCCAGCAGCCGTACCCTAGTGGGCTCCTACAATGAGCAGTTCTTC. Based on the CDR3 plus reference TRBV5-1 and TRBJ2-1, the full variable domain is KAGVTQTPRYLIKTRGQQVTLSCSPISGHRSVSWYQQTPGQGLQFLFEYFSETQRNKGNFPGRFSGRQFSNSRSEMNVSTLELGDSALYLCASSRTLVGSYNEQFFGPGTRLTVL.

This clonotype showed up many times. The chain couples TRBV7-9 to TRBJ2-7, with unresolved D. V was shortened by 5 bases and J by 4 bases, with 6 bases between the two germline ends. Germline lookup yields CDR1 SEHNR and CDR2 FQNEAQ (reference sequence). This CDR3 contains 11 residues. DNA for the CDR3: TGTGCCAGCAGCCGTGGGTACGAGCAGTACTTC. It codes for CASSRGYEQYF. Full variable domain (remainder filled in from reference TRBV7-9 and TRBJ2-7): DTGVSQNPRHKITKRGQNVTFRCDPISEHNRLYWYRQTLGQGPEFLTYFQNEAQLEKSRLLSDRFSAERPKGSFSTLEIQRTEQGDSAMYLCASSRGYEQYFGPGTRLTVT.

This clonotype was seen more than once but under ten times. The chain couples TRBV2 to TRBJ1-4; maybe TRBD1 (5 bases). The CDR3 consists of 13 residues. Trimming stripped 8 bases from V and 10 bases from J, with 17 bases between. Germline V gene data show CDR1 as SNHLY and CDR2 as FYNNEI. The CDR3 spells CASQTTPGGKLFF. In nucleotides, the CDR3 is TGTGCCAGCCAGACAACTCCCGGGGGAAAACTGTTTTTT.

The chain is built from TRBV7-2 and TRBJ2-3; D uncertain. CDR1 is SGHTA and CDR2 is FQGNSA in the germline V gene. The V and J ends lost 3 bases and 3 bases respectively, with 10 bases between them. CDR3 size: 14 residues. The CDR3 DNA follows: TGTGCCAGCAGCTTTTACCGTTTGACAGATACGCAGTATTTT. It is translated as CASSFYRLTDTQYF.

This clonotype was counted ten times or more. The chain joins TRBV6-2 or TRBV6-3 to TRBJ2-7; 8 nucleotides align to TRBD1. The V gene end was trimmed by 0 bases and the J gene end by 5 bases; junction bases not matched to a gene: 9. Germline CDR1 and CDR2: MNHEY and SVGEGT. The CDR3 loop spans 16 amino acids. CDR3 sequence (DNA): TGTGCCAGCAGTTACTCCGAGACAGGGGTCGTCAACGAGCAGTACTTC. Encoded protein: CASSYSETGVVNEQYF.

This clonotype was detected once. At one end, the junction sequence differs from germline, possibly due to a read error. The chain joins TRBV28 to TRBJ2-4; D call uncertain. The CDR3 loop spans 12 amino acids. Per germline, CDR1 MDHEN and CDR2 SYDVKM. The CDR3 sequence is CPSSLGSNIQYF. The CDR3 nucleotides read TGTCCCAGCAGTTTGGGAAGTAACATTCAGTACTTC.

The gene calls are TRBV27 and TRBJ1-1; perhaps TRBD1 as D (5 bases). V lost 10 bases to trimming and J lost 0 bases, with 9 bases between them. There are 12 residues in the CDR3. Germline V CDR1 and CDR2: MNHEY, SMNVEV (reference sequence). CDR3 sequence (DNA): TGTGCCACCCGAGGGGTGAACACTGAAGCTTTCTTT. Residues: CATRGVNTEAFF.

Written as DNA, the CDR3 is TGTGCCAGCACCTTTCGGTTGGGGCGGAACACCGGGGAGCTGTTTTTT. Translation gives CASTFRLGRNTGELFF. The genes are TRBV5-8 and TRBJ2-2; possibly TRBD1 for D (5 bases). The germline V and J ends were trimmed by 6 bases and 1 base, with 16 bases remaining between them. The CDR3 covers 16 residues. Germline V gives CDR1 SGHTS, CDR2 YDEGEE.

The rearrangement links TRBV12-3 or TRBV12-4 to TRBJ2-3; TRBD2 matches 14 bases. The CDR3 runs 15 residues. With V trimmed by 6 bases and J by 7 bases, 6 bases remained unmatched. The DNA for the CDR3 is TGTGCCAGCAGGGGGACTAGCGGGAGTGTACATACGCAGTATTTT. It codes for CASRGTSGSVHTQYF.